This T cell receptor (beta chain) came from a study of T cells after yellow fever vaccination. TCRdb fed the 5' RACE reads into MiXCR, producing one record per CDR3 protein. The sample includes under 700,000 distinct CDR3 sequences, roughly a sixth of them seen just once. Germline V gene sequence: CDR1 LNHNV, CDR2 YYDKDF (reference sequence). The CDR3 is 14 residues long. With 0 bases removed from V and 8 bases from J, the gap between germline ends came to 10 bases. The chain couples TRBV15 to TRBJ1-4; the D is unclear. The origin of this receptor is a man younger than 35 who received the YFV17D yellow fever vaccine. The input for sequencing was PBMCs, taken 5 to 6 days after the first yellow fever vaccination. CDR3 sequence (DNA): TGTGCCACCAGCAGAGATCGGGGTGGCGAAAAACTGTTTTTT. This codes for CATSRDRGGEKLFF.